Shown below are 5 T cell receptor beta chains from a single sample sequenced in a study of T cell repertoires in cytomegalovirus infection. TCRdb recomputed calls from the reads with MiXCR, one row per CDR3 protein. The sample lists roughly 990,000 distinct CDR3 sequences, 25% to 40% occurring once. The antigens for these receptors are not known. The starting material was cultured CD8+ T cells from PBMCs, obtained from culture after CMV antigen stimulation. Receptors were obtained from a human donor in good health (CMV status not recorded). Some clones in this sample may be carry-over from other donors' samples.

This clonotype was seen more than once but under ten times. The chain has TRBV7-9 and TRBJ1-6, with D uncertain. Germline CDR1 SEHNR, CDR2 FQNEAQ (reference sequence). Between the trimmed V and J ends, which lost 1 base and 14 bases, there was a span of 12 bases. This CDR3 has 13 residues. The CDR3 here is CASSLGDFPALHF. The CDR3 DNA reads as TGTGCCAGCAGCTTAGGTGACTTTCCGGCCCTCCACTTT.

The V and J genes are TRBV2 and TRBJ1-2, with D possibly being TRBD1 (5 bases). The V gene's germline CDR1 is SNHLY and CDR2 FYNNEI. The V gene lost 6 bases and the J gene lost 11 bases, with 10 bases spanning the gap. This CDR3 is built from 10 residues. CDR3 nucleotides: TGTGCCAGCAGCGGGGGACGTTACACCTTC. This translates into CASSGGRYTF.

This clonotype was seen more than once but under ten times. CDR3 in amino acids: CASSDPRDRGPSYEQYV. CDR3 nucleotide sequence: TGTGCCAGCAGTGATCCGCGGGACAGGGGTCCCTCCTACGAGCAGTACGTC. The chain joins TRBV2 to TRBJ2-7; TRBD1 aligns across 10 bases. From germline, CDR1 is SNHLY and CDR2 FYNNEI. CDR3 length equals 17 residues. The trim removed 3 bases at V and 0 bases at J, leaving 8 bases unmatched.

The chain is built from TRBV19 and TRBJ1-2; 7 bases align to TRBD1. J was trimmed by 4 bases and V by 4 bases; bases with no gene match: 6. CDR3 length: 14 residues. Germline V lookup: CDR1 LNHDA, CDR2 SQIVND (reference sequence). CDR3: CASSTKTGRYGYTF. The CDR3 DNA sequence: TGTGCCAGTAGTACAAAGACAGGGCGCTATGGCTACACCTTC.

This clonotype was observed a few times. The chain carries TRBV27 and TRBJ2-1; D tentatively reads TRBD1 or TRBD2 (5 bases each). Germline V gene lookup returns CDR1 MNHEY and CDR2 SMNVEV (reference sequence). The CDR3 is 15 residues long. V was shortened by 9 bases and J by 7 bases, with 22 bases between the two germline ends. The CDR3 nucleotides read TGTGCCAGTTCCCAGGGCGTAGGGACCCGGAATGAGCAGTTCTTC. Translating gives CASSQGVGTRNEQFF.